One and the same sample provided the 32 T cell receptor beta chains below, sequenced in a study of T cell repertoires and HLA-DP antigens. No antigen has been identified for these receptors. Method: immunoSEQ multiplex PCR; TCRdb's copy keeps in-frame clones and lacks some. Of some 120,000 clones in the sample, approximately 92% were seen once. The sequenced material came from CD4+ T cells from PBMCs. These receptors all stem from a woman aged 18-29 years in good health and CMV-seronegative.

This chain joins TRBV27 and TRBJ1-6, with TRBD1 identical over 7 bases. The CDR3 loop spans 16 amino acids. Germline loops: CDR1 MNHEY, CDR2 SMNVEV (reference sequence). With 5 bases clipped from V and 4 bases from J, the junction kept 8 bases outside the gene matches. This chain's CDR3 is CASSIQGPGYNSPLHF. The CDR3 DNA follows: TGTGCCAGCAGTATACAGGGGCCCGGGTATAATTCACCCCTCCACTTT.

V gene TRBV7-6 combines with J gene TRBJ1-2, with TRBD1 matching 9 bases. Germline V gene sequence: CDR1 SGHVS, CDR2 FNYEAQ. The CDR3 has 14 amino acids. V dropped 5 bases and J dropped 7; count of bases not matched to a gene: 8. The CDR3 nucleotides are TGTGCCAGCAGCGTTTCCGGGACAGGGATTGGCTACACCTTC. Translation: CASSVSGTGIGYTF.

The sample holds one count of this clone. The genes are TRBV5-6 and TRBJ1-6; D may be TRBD1 (5 bases). The CDR3 is made up of 16 amino acids. Germline CDR1 is SGHDT and CDR2 is YYEEEE. Trimming shortened V by 4 bases and J by 5 bases, and 16 bases separated the two germline ends. The CDR3 protein is CASSTGPRTNNSPLHF. The CDR3 nucleotides read TGTGCCAGCAGCACAGGACCGCGAACCAATAATTCACCCCTCCACTTT.

The chain uses TRBV28 and TRBJ2-1; 10 nucleotides line up with TRBD2. The trim removed 5 bases at V and 2 bases at J, leaving 3 bases unmatched. There are 15 residues in the CDR3. Germline values: CDR1 MDHEN, CDR2 SYDVKM. The CDR3 DNA follows: TGTGCCAGCAGTCTAGCGGGAGAACCCTACAATGAGCAGTTCTTC. Its protein is CASSLAGEPYNEQFF.

The chain employs TRBV28 and TRBJ2-7; D unclear. Trimming took off 5 bases at V and 6 bases at J, with 17 bases between the two ends. Germline V CDR1 and CDR2: MDHEN, SYDVKM. The CDR3 length is 14 residues. CDR3 loop: CASSSHSGECEQYF. CDR3 bases: TGTGCCAGCAGTAGTCATAGTGGAGAATGCGAGCAGTACTTC. The full variable domain, completed using reference TRBV28 and TRBJ2-7, is DVKVTQSSRYLVKRTGEKVFLECVQDMDHENMFWYRQDPGLGLRLIYFSYDVKMKEKGDIPEGYSVSREKKERFSLILESASTNQTSMYLCASSSHSGECEQYFGPGTRLTVT.

The chain recombines TRBV19 with TRBJ1-1; no clear D. V lost 7 bases to trimming and J lost 1 base, with 10 bases between them. The length of the CDR3 is 13 residues. Germline CDR1 and CDR2: LNHDA and SQIVND (reference sequence). The CDR3 reads CASTLWGNTEAFF. CDR3 in DNA: TGTGCCAGTACCCTATGGGGGAACACTGAAGCTTTCTTT.

The V gene is TRBV28, the J gene TRBJ1-2; possibly TRBD1 for D (5 bases). Looked up from germline, CDR1 is MDHEN and CDR2 is SYDVKM. V was trimmed by 6 bases and J by 8 bases, leaving 19 bases between them. The CDR3 has 14 residues. The CDR3 region has the DNA TGTGCCAGCAGCTTCGGGGCCTCCCGGGAAGGCTACACCTTC. Translating it yields CASSFGASREGYTF.

The rearrangement joins TRBV29-1 to TRBJ1-5, with 10 bases that match TRBD1. This CDR3 has 13 amino acids. Unmatched junction bases numbered 2, after V lost 7 bases and J lost 2 bases. CDR1 and CDR2 (germline): SQVTM, ANQGSEA. The CDR3, as DNA: TGCAGCGCCGGACAGGGGGGCAATCAGCCCCAGCATTTT. Protein sequence: CSAGQGGNQPQHF.

This chain links TRBV7-9 with TRBJ1-2; 7 bases map to TRBD1. Trimming at V came to 4 bases and at J to 3 bases, leaving 8 bases not matched to a gene. Germline V gene sequence: CDR1 SEHNR, CDR2 FQNEAQ (reference sequence). The CDR3 loop spans 15 amino acids. CDR3 in DNA: TGTGCCAGCAGCTCCCACAGGGGAATGGACTATGGCTACACCTTC. As protein: CASSSHRGMDYGYTF.

This chain connects TRBV4-2 to TRBJ1-2; D not resolved. The CDR3 sequence is 13 residues long. Germline V gene sequence: CDR1 LGHNA, CDR2 YNFKEQ. Trimming stripped 4 bases from V and 2 bases from J, with 8 bases between. Here the CDR3 DNA reads TGTGCCAGCAGCCGAGCGGGGAACTATGGCTACACCTTC. This sequence encodes CASSRAGNYGYTF.

This chain links TRBV7-2 with TRBJ2-3; D is unresolved. The V and J ends lost 1 base and 5 bases respectively, with 16 bases between them. The CDR3 is 16 amino acids. CDR1 is SGHTA, CDR2 FQGNSA, per germline. CDR3 loop: CASSLESAGLGDTQYF. CDR3 coding DNA: TGTGCCAGCAGCTTAGAATCTGCAGGCCTTGGAGATACGCAGTATTTT.

The V and J genes are TRBV7-9 and TRBJ1-5; D is unresolved. V was pared by 9 bases and J by 0 bases, with 9 bases between. CDR1 and CDR2 (germline): SEHNR, FQNEAQ (reference sequence). The CDR3 has 13 residues. The DNA for the CDR3 is TGTGCCAGAGGGTGGGATAGCAATCAGCCCCAGCATTTT. It specifies CARGWDSNQPQHF.

V usage is TRBV7-9 and J usage is TRBJ1-3; 10 bases agree with TRBD1. From germline, CDR1 is SEHNR and CDR2 FQNEAQ (reference sequence). With 5 bases clipped from V and 1 base from J, the junction kept 11 bases outside the gene matches. This CDR3 region has 18 residues. The CDR3 reads CASSTREGQGRSGNTIYF. The CDR3 DNA follows: TGTGCCAGCAGCACCCGAGAGGGACAGGGGAGATCTGGAAACACCATATATTTT. Full variable domain (missing parts from reference TRBV7-9 and TRBJ1-3): DTGVSQNPRHKITKRGQNVTFRCDPISEHNRLYWYRQTLGQGPEFLTYFQNEAQLEKSRLLSDRFSAERPKGSFSTLEIQRTEQGDSAMYLCASSTREGQGRSGNTIYFGEGSWLTVV.

This rearrangement joins TRBV2 to TRBJ1-2; 9 bases match TRBD1. Germline V CDR1 and CDR2: SNHLY, FYNNEI. This CDR3 is built from 14 residues. The J segment lost 4 bases and the V segment lost 3 bases, leaving 3 bases of the junction unmatched. The CDR3 bases are TGTGCCAGCAGTGACCGACAGGGGGGCTATGGCTACACCTTC. Protein: CASSDRQGGYGYTF.

V gene TRBV6-6 combines with J gene TRBJ2-3; no reliable D call. Trimming removed 0 bases from V and 3 bases from J, with 7 bases in between. The CDR3 sequence is 14 residues long. Germline-derived CDR1 and CDR2 are MNHNY and SVGAGI (reference sequence). CDR3 loop: CASSYSFWTDTQYF. The CDR3 region has the DNA TGTGCCAGCAGTTACTCTTTCTGGACAGATACGCAGTATTTT.

The chain recombines TRBV18 with TRBJ1-1; D is unresolved. The V gene's germline CDR1 is KGHSH and CDR2 LQKENI. CDR3 length equals 14 residues. The V end lost 2 bases, the J end lost 1 base, and 8 bases lay between the germline ends. The CDR3 nucleotides are TGTGCCAGCTCACCAATCACGGGGAACACTGAAGCTTTCTTT. Translating it yields CASSPITGNTEAFF.

Comment on this clone: Sequence at one end of the junction differs from germline and may be a read error. The J gene is TRBJ2-4, the V gene TRBV5-4; TRBD2 matches 13 bases. Germline V lookup: CDR1 SGHNT, CDR2 YYREEE (reference sequence). The CDR3 totals 14 residues. The CDR3 sequence is CASSLVPPLAGGDF. For the CDR3, the DNA is TGTGCCAGCAGCTTGGTCCCCCCACTAGCGGGAGGGGACTTC.

The gene calls are TRBV10-1 and TRBJ2-7; D possibly uses TRBD1 or TRBD2 (5 bases each). Germline-derived CDR1 and CDR2 are WNHNN and SYGVQD (reference sequence). The CDR3 is made up of 14 amino acids. The V end was cut by 6 bases, the J end by 2 bases, with 14 bases between. CDR3 protein: CASSRGATAYEQYF. CDR3 DNA sequence: TGCGCCAGCAGCCGAGGGGCTACAGCCTACGAGCAGTACTTC.

The rearrangement joins TRBV28 to TRBJ1-1; 8 positions agree with TRBD1. CDR3 size: 15 residues. V shed 4 bases and J 0 bases; nucleotides not matched to a gene: 4. Per the germline V gene, CDR1 is MDHEN and CDR2 is SYDVKM. CDR3 in amino acids: CASSWTGQMNTEAFF. The DNA of the CDR3 is TGTGCCAGCAGTTGGACAGGGCAGATGAACACTGAAGCTTTCTTT.

The V gene is TRBV10-3, the J gene TRBJ2-5; the D is unclear. Germline CDR1 reads ENHRY; CDR2 reads SYGVKD. V lost 0 bases, J lost 3 bases, and 5 bases lay in between. The CDR3 loop spans 13 amino acids. CDR3 in amino acids: CAISESTEETQYF. The CDR3 DNA reads as TGTGCCATCAGTGAGTCGACGGAAGAGACCCAGTACTTC.

This chain links TRBV28 with TRBJ2-2, with 7 bases matching TRBD2. CDR1 is MDHEN and CDR2 is SYDVKM in the germline V gene. After removal of 2 bases from V and 7 bases from J, the junction contained 7 bases not matched to a gene. This CDR3 spans 15 amino acids. The CDR3 is CASSLSLAGIGELFF. In nucleotides, the CDR3 is TGTGCCAGCAGTTTAAGCTTAGCGGGCATCGGGGAGCTGTTTTTT.

The chain links TRBV18 to TRBJ2-7, with a possible D match to TRBD2 (6 bases). This CDR3 has 15 residues. V was trimmed by 3 bases and J by 2 bases, leaving 14 bases between them. CDR1 and CDR2 (germline): KGHSH, LQKENI. In DNA, the CDR3 is TGTGCCAGCTCACCGACCGAAGGCGGGACCTACGAGCAGTACGTC. Residues: CASSPTEGGTYEQYV.

V usage is TRBV18 and J usage is TRBJ1-1; maybe TRBD1 (6 bases). Germline CDR1 KGHSH, CDR2 LQKENI. Trimming removed 2 bases from V and 1 base from J, with 11 bases in between. The CDR3 contains 15 residues. CDR3 bases: TGTGCCAGCTCACCATTGCCAGGGGCGAACACTGAAGCTTTCTTT. It translates to CASSPLPGANTEAFF.

The chain couples TRBV27 to TRBJ1-5; 12 bases match TRBD1. The length of the CDR3 is 17 residues. Germline trimming cut 4 bases from V and 6 bases from J; bases unmatched to any gene: 10. Germline CDR1 and CDR2: MNHEY and SMNVEV (reference sequence). CDR3 sequence (DNA): TGTGCCAGCAGTTCAGGGACAGGGGGCTCTTCGGGTCAGCCCCAGCATTTT. This codes for CASSSGTGGSSGQPQHF.

This chain links TRBV5-1 with TRBJ2-7; D not resolved. V lost 4 bases, J lost 2 bases, and 4 bases lay in between. Germline V gene data show CDR1 as SGHRS and CDR2 as YFSETQ. The CDR3 totals 11 residues. CDR3 amino acids: CASSQTYEQYV. The CDR3 DNA sequence: TGCGCCAGCAGCCAGACCTACGAGCAGTACGTC.

The gene calls are TRBV7-9 and TRBJ1-4, with 11 bases fitting TRBD1. The germline V gene has CDR1 SEHNR and CDR2 FQNEAQ (reference sequence). The V and J ends lost 5 bases and 10 bases, in that order; junction bases with no gene match: 9. The CDR3 totals 15 residues. The CDR3: CASSIRTGGPGKLFF. CDR3 bases: TGTGCCAGCAGCATACGGACAGGGGGCCCCGGAAAACTGTTTTTT.

This chain uses TRBV30 with TRBJ1-1, with TRBD1 identical over 9 bases. Per the germline V gene, CDR1 is GTSNPN and CDR2 is SVGIG (reference sequence). J was trimmed by 0 bases and V by 2 bases; bases with no gene match: 10. This CDR3 contains 17 residues. The DNA for the CDR3 is TGTGCCTGGAGTCCGACAGGGGGGGTTTATATGAACACTGAAGCTTTCTTT. It translates to CAWSPTGGVYMNTEAFF.

This clone was recorded only once. The chain carries TRBV18 and TRBJ2-4; 8 bases match TRBD2. Looked up from germline, CDR1 is KGHSH and CDR2 is LQKENI. V trimming: 4 bases; J trimming: 2 bases; junction bases outside the gene matches: 4. The CDR3 length is 15 residues. CDR3 DNA sequence: TGTGCCAGCTCACAAGCGGGAGTAACCAAAAACATTCAGTACTTC. It encodes CASSQAGVTKNIQYF.

The chain joins TRBV10-1 to TRBJ1-4, with a possible D match to TRBD1 (6 bases). Germline V gives CDR1 WNHNN, CDR2 SYGVQD (reference sequence). The CDR3 spans 13 residues. Trimming left V 6 bases short and J 7 bases short, with 12 bases between. This CDR3 is CASRLTGFEKLFF. The CDR3 DNA reads TGCGCCAGCAGACTAACAGGGTTTGAAAAACTGTTTTTT.

The chain couples TRBV18 to TRBJ1-2; 9 bases map to TRBD1. Germline V lookup: CDR1 KGHSH, CDR2 LQKENI. J was trimmed by 8 bases and V by 0 bases; bases with no gene match: 7. This CDR3 region has 15 residues. CDR3 nucleotides: TGTGCCAGCTCACCACCGGGAAGGGACAGGGAGGGCTACACCTTC. Translation gives CASSPPGRDREGYTF.

The chain couples TRBV4-1 to TRBJ2-7; TRBD1 matches 7 bases. The trim removed 9 bases at V and 6 bases at J, leaving 8 bases unmatched. Per the germline V gene, CDR1 is MGHRA and CDR2 is YSYEKL. This CDR3 is 12 amino acids long. Written as DNA, the CDR3 is TGCGCCAGGAGCTACAGGGGATGCGAGCAGTACGTC. It is translated as CARSYRGCEQYV.

CDR3 sequence (DNA): TGTGCCAGCAGCCCGACAGGGGGCCGCTCTCACGAGCAGTACGTC. Residues: CASSPTGGRSHEQYV. The chain links TRBV6-1 to TRBJ2-7; 10 nucleotides align to TRBD1. V lost 6 bases to trimming and J lost 5 bases; unmatched junction nucleotides: 10. The CDR3 totals 15 residues. Germline values: CDR1 MNHNS, CDR2 SASEGT.